This T cell receptor beta chain was sequenced during a study of T cell repertoires in cytomegalovirus infection. Overall study: Selected CMV epitopes included recently identified HLA-C-restricted ones as well as well-studied HLA-B-restricted ones.

This CDR3 is 12 amino acids long. Germline V gene data show CDR1 as SGHVS and CDR2 as FNYEAQ. V lost 5 bases to trimming and J lost 8 bases, with 10 bases between them. Each CDR3 protein is one row after TCRdb ran MiXCR on the reads. The data show about 920,000 distinct CDR3 sequences, around 32% seen once. In regard to this clonotype: Its antigen is not known.

The chain is built from TRBV7-6 and TRBJ1-3; D is undetermined. This clonotype originated in a human donor in good health (CMV status not recorded). Some clones in this sample may be carry-over from other donors' samples. The sample was cultured CD8+ T cells from PBMCs, taken from culture after CMV antigen stimulation. For the CDR3, the DNA is TGTGCCAGCAGCGGCAGTGAATACACCATATATTTT. Amino acid sequence: CASSGSEYTIYF. Based on the CDR3 plus reference TRBV7-6 and TRBJ1-3, the full variable domain is GAGVSQSPRYKVTKRGQDVALRCDPISGHVSLYWYRQALGQGPEFLTYFNYEAQQDKSGLPNDRFSAERPEGSISTLTIQRTEQRDSAMYRCASSGSEYTIYFGEGSWLTVV.